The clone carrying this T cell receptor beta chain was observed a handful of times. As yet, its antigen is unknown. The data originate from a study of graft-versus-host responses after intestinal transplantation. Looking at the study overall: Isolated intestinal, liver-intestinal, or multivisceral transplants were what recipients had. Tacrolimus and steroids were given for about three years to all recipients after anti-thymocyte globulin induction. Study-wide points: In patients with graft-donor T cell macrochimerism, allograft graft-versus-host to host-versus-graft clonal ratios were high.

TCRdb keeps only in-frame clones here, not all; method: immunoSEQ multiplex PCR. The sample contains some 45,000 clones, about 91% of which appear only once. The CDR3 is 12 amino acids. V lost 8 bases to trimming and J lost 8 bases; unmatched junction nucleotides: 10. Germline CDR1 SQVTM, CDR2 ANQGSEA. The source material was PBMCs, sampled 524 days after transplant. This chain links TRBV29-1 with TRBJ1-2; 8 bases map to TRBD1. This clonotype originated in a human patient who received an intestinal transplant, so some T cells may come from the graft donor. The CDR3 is CSTGQGTVGYTF. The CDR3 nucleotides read TGCAGCACCGGACAGGGAACGGTAGGCTACACCTTC.